The 20 T cell receptor beta chains given below trace back to one sample, sequenced in a study of PD-L1 blockade in urothelial cancer. The protocol was immunoSEQ multiplex PCR, while the TCRdb copy is restricted to in-frame clones and leaves out a portion. Of fewer than 45,000 clones listed, around 80% are singletons. The sample was PBMCs, taken around atezolizumab (anti-PD-L1) treatment. The source of these receptors is a man between 65 and 79 years old with urothelial cancer.

The chain couples TRBV7-2 to TRBJ1-1; no clear D gene. V dropped 1 base and J dropped 3 bases, with 9 bases sitting between them. Looked up from germline, CDR1 is SGHTA and CDR2 is FQGNSA. The length of the CDR3 is 14 residues. This CDR3 reads CASSLVSRDTEAFF. The CDR3 region has the DNA TGTGCCAGCAGCTTAGTATCGAGGGACACTGAAGCTTTCTTT.

V gene TRBV9 combines with J gene TRBJ2-2; the match to TRBD2 covers 14 bases. The CDR3 sequence is 18 residues long. Germline-derived CDR1 and CDR2 are SGDLS and YYNGEE. J lost 5 bases, V lost 4 bases, and 10 bases had no gene match. The chain's CDR3 is CASSLGTSGRRITGELFF. The CDR3 nucleotides are TGTGCCAGCAGCCTCGGGACTAGCGGGAGACGTATAACCGGGGAGCTGTTTTTT.

V gene TRBV5-1 combines with J gene TRBJ2-7, with 7 nucleotides matching TRBD1. The V gene's germline CDR1 is SGHRS and CDR2 YFSETQ. The CDR3 spans 17 residues. The V segment lost 0 bases and the J segment 3 bases; nucleotides outside the gene matches: 12. CDR3 loop: CASSLGDRVGHYYEQYF. The DNA of the CDR3 is TGCGCCAGCAGCTTGGGCGACAGGGTAGGACATTACTACGAGCAGTACTTC.

CDR3 nucleotide sequence: TGTGCCAGCTCACCTATGGGACAGGGCGGTATCACCGGGGAGCTGTTTTTT. This codes for CASSPMGQGGITGELFF. The chain uses TRBV18 and TRBJ2-2; 9 bases are a match to TRBD1. J lost 4 bases, V lost 3 bases, and 9 bases had no gene match. Germline CDR1 KGHSH, CDR2 LQKENI. The CDR3 totals 17 residues.

This sequence joins TRBV2 and TRBJ2-2; 7 bases align to TRBD1. The ends lost 4 bases at V and 5 bases at J; junction bases unmatched: 13. The V gene's germline CDR1 is SNHLY and CDR2 FYNNEI. The CDR3 extends over 17 amino acids. The CDR3 nucleotides read TGTGCCAGCAGTGTAACAGGGGCCCCCCGGTTAACCGGGGAGCTGTTTTTT. Translated, it gives CASSVTGAPRLTGELFF.

V usage is TRBV2 and J usage is TRBJ2-1; 8 positions match TRBD2. Germline V CDR1 and CDR2: SNHLY, FYNNEI. The CDR3 is 15 residues long. V shed 1 base and J 9 bases; nucleotides not matched to a gene: 8. Written as DNA, the CDR3 is TGTGCCAGCAGTGAAGTCAATAGCGGGGTCACTGAGCAGTTCTTC. Its translation: CASSEVNSGVTEQFF.

The chain uses TRBV5-1 and TRBJ2-3; 7 bases are a match to TRBD1. The CDR3 runs 17 residues. With V trimmed by 0 bases and J by 0 bases, 7 bases remained unmatched. CDR1 SGHRS and CDR2 YFSETQ come from the germline V gene. CDR3 DNA sequence: TGCGCCAGCAGCTTGGGACAGGGCGGGCCTAGCACAGATACGCAGTATTTT. Translating gives CASSLGQGGPSTDTQYF.

The rearrangement joins TRBV9 to TRBJ2-3; 8 nucleotides align to TRBD1. V dropped 3 bases and J dropped 4; count of bases not matched to a gene: 4. The germline V gene has CDR1 SGDLS and CDR2 YYNGEE. This CDR3 contains 14 residues. In DNA, the CDR3 is TGTGCCAGCAGCGACGGACAGGGCGCAGATACGCAGTATTTT. Translation gives CASSDGQGADTQYF. Together with reference TRBV9 and TRBJ2-3, the CDR3 gives the full variable domain: DSGVTQTPKHLITATGQRVTLRCSPRSGDLSVYWYQQSLDQGLQFLIQYYNGEERAKGNILERFSAQQFPDLHSELNLSSLELGDSALYFCASSDGQGADTQYFGPGTRLTVL.

The chain links TRBV11-3 to TRBJ2-4, with D hard to call. V lost 0 bases and J lost 8, with 8 bases in between. The germline V gene has CDR1 SGHNT and CDR2 YENEEA. The CDR3 is made up of 13 amino acids. This chain's CDR3 is CASSLDELDIQYF. CDR3 nucleotide sequence: TGTGCCAGCAGCTTAGATGAGCTGGACATTCAGTACTTC.

This clone was seen a single time. The chain uses TRBV4-2 and TRBJ1-5; TRBD1 matches at 8 bases. There are 13 residues in the CDR3. Germline trimming cut 0 bases from V and 12 bases from J; bases unmatched to any gene: 4. CDR1 and CDR2 from the germline V gene are LGHNA and YNFKEQ. CDR3 region: CASSQERDRLQHF. Here the CDR3 DNA reads TGTGCCAGCAGCCAAGAAAGGGACAGGCTCCAGCATTTT.

The rearrangement links TRBV7-9 to TRBJ2-3; possible D gene TRBD1, 5 bases. V was clipped by 4 bases and J by 3 bases, with 8 bases between them. The V gene's germline CDR1 is SEHNR and CDR2 FQNEAQ (reference sequence). The CDR3 covers 13 residues. CDR3: CASSSAGTDTQYF. CDR3 DNA: TGTGCCAGCAGCTCCGCAGGGACAGATACGCAGTATTTT. Based on the CDR3 plus reference TRBV7-9 and TRBJ2-3, the full variable domain is DTGVSQNPRHKITKRGQNVTFRCDPISEHNRLYWYRQTLGQGPEFLTYFQNEAQLEKSRLLSDRFSAERPKGSFSTLEIQRTEQGDSAMYLCASSSAGTDTQYFGPGTRLTVL.

The chain is built from TRBV6-1 and TRBJ2-3, with TRBD1 matching 10 bases. The germline V gene has CDR1 MNHNS and CDR2 SASEGT. CDR3 length: 16 residues. The V segment lost 4 bases and the J segment 5 bases; nucleotides outside the gene matches: 9. CDR3 DNA sequence: TGTGCCAGCAGTGCCCTGGGACAGGGGCAAGGAGATACGCAGTATTTT. It yields the protein CASSALGQGQGDTQYF.

The rearrangement uses TRBV5-1 and TRBJ2-6; 8 positions match TRBD1. Germline V gives CDR1 SGHRS, CDR2 YFSETQ. The CDR3 covers 16 residues. V lost 4 bases to trimming and J lost 0 bases; unmatched junction nucleotides: 3. CDR3 protein: CASSEDRGSGANVLTF. CDR3 nucleotides: TGCGCCAGCAGCGAAGACAGGGGCTCTGGGGCCAACGTCCTGACTTTC.

This chain connects TRBV27 to TRBJ2-1, with 8 bases identical to TRBD1. V was pared by 3 bases and J by 7 bases, with 11 bases of the junction left unmatched. The CDR3 is 16 residues long. The germline V gene has CDR1 MNHEY and CDR2 SMNVEV (reference sequence). CDR3 bases: TGTGCCAGCAGTTTTGGACGAGGACAGGGAAGGAATGAGCAGTTCTTC. It translates to CASSFGRGQGRNEQFF.

The rearrangement joins TRBV7-2 to TRBJ2-5; D is possibly TRBD1 (5 bases). The CDR3 length is 14 residues. V was shortened by 7 bases and J by 1 base, with 13 bases between the two germline ends. CDR1 SGHTA and CDR2 FQGNSA come from the germline V gene. The CDR3 DNA reads TGTGCCAGCAACGGAGCAGGGCCCCAAGAGACCCAGTACTTC. The encoded protein is CASNGAGPQETQYF.

The chain uses TRBV5-4 and TRBJ2-5, with 8 bases that match TRBD2. CDR1 and CDR2 from the germline V gene are SGHNT and YYREEE (reference sequence). The CDR3 has 16 amino acids. The J segment lost 5 bases and the V segment lost 3 bases, leaving 12 bases of the junction unmatched. CDR3 sequence: CASSSGGGSPFETQYF. CDR3 DNA: TGTGCCAGCAGCTCGGGAGGGGGGAGTCCCTTCGAGACCCAGTACTTC.

The sample holds a few counts of this clone. This chain uses TRBV7-9 with TRBJ1-5; TRBD1 matches 9 bases. There are 15 residues in the CDR3. Trimming cost V 5 bases and J 4 bases; bases outside gene matches: 6. Germline-derived CDR1 and CDR2 are SEHNR and FQNEAQ (reference sequence). In DNA form, the CDR3 reads TGTGCCAGCAGCGATGGGACAGGGAGAAATCAGCCCCAGCATTTT. Translation gives CASSDGTGRNQPQHF.

This clone came up once. The V call is TRBV7-9, the J call TRBJ1-5, with TRBD1 as a possible D gene (6 bases). Germline loops: CDR1 SEHNR, CDR2 FQNEAQ (reference sequence). The CDR3 loop spans 14 amino acids. V dropped 4 bases and J dropped 5 bases, with 12 bases sitting between them. The CDR3 here is CASSSDRLYQPQHF. The CDR3 DNA reads TGTGCCAGCAGCTCCGACAGGCTCTATCAGCCCCAGCATTTT.

This clone appeared a few times. The V gene is TRBV21-1, the J gene TRBJ2-4; the table's D call of TRBD1 was not tested on the DNA. TRBV21-1 is termed a pseudogene. The CDR3 consists of 15 residues. The CDR3 loop reads CANKQGGRRQNIQYF. The CDR3 bases are TGTGCCAACAAGCAGGGCGGTAGGAGACAAAACATTCAGTACTTC.

V usage is TRBV30 and J usage is TRBJ2-3, with TRBD2 identical over 11 bases. Germline assignment: CDR1 GTSNPN and CDR2 SVGIG (reference sequence). This CDR3 has 13 residues. J gave up 6 bases and V 8 bases, and 7 bases lay outside the gene matches. CDR3 loop: CAQASGGLDTQYF. The CDR3 DNA follows: TGTGCCCAGGCTAGCGGGGGGTTGGATACGCAGTATTTT.